These 8 T cell receptor beta chains were sequenced from one sample in a study of Ad26.COV2.S vaccination and SARS-CoV-2 variants. Treatment described: over 15 received Ad26.COV2.S at low or high dose, single or two shots; about 5 received placebo; per-sample allocation not given. The samples date from day 63 after the first vaccine or placebo injection. The method was immunoSEQ multiplex PCR; TCRdb's version includes in-frame clones alone and lacks a portion of them. The sample lists fewer than 400,000 clones, 90% occurring once. Source: peripheral blood, taken in a trial of Ad26.COV2.S vaccine versus placebo. These receptors all come from a person aged 18-65 years who received the Ad26.COV2.S COVID-19 vaccine or a placebo.

This chain uses TRBV7-3 with TRBJ2-1; 7 bases line up with TRBD2. This CDR3 is 15 amino acids long. In germline, CDR1 is SGHTA, CDR2 FQGTGA. Trimming at V came to 5 bases and at J to 8 bases, leaving 12 bases not matched to a gene. CDR3 sequence reads: CASSATSASGDEQFF. DNA of the CDR3: TGTGCCAGCAGCGCAACCTCTGCTAGCGGCGATGAGCAGTTCTTC.

This clone was found once. J is TRBJ2-7 and V is TRBV6-5, with 7 bases identical to TRBD1. CDR3 length: 14 amino acids. CDR1 is MNHEY, CDR2 SVGAGI, per germline. Trimming at V came to 6 bases and at J to 1 base, leaving 6 bases not matched to a gene. The CDR3 DNA follows: TGTGCCAGCAGGAAGTGGGACAGTTCCTACGAGCAGTACTTC. Its protein is CASRKWDSSYEQYF.

The rearrangement uses TRBV6-6 and TRBJ1-1; D is undetermined. Germline V gives CDR1 MNHNY, CDR2 SVGAGI (reference sequence). The V end was cut by 5 bases, the J end by 2 bases, with 9 bases between. The CDR3 has 13 residues. The CDR3 protein is CASSLSGNTEAFF. In DNA form, the CDR3 reads TGTGCCAGCAGTCTATCAGGTAACACTGAAGCTTTCTTT.

The chain couples TRBV6-6 to TRBJ1-1; D is uncertain. The CDR3 runs to 11 residues. The germline V gene has CDR1 MNHNY and CDR2 SVGAGI (reference sequence). V dropped 5 bases and J dropped 7 bases, with 8 bases sitting between them. The CDR3 sequence: CASSTWGEAFF. CDR3 nucleotides: TGTGCCAGCAGTACGTGGGGTGAAGCTTTCTTT.

DNA of the CDR3: TGTGCCAGCAGGCCTTGGATTAGCGGGGGCCGATCGGATACGCAGTATTTT. Encoded protein: CASRPWISGGRSDTQYF. The chain carries TRBV2 and TRBJ2-3; 9 nucleotides line up with TRBD2. The CDR3 loop spans 17 amino acids. The germline gives CDR1 SNHLY, CDR2 FYNNEI. J gave up 6 bases and V 6 bases, and 16 bases lay outside the gene matches.

V is TRBV7-9 and J is TRBJ1-1; D remains unclear. This CDR3 has 13 amino acids. Per the germline V gene, CDR1 is SEHNR and CDR2 is FQNEAQ (reference sequence). Trimming cost V 5 bases and J 1 base, with 8 bases left between them. The CDR3 sequence: CASSKTTNTEAFF. DNA of the CDR3: TGTGCCAGCAGCAAGACAACGAACACTGAAGCTTTCTTT.

This chain connects TRBV6-1 to TRBJ1-2; possibly TRBD1 for D (5 bases). Germline V gene lookup returns CDR1 MNHNS and CDR2 SASEGT. The germline V and J ends were trimmed by 1 base and 7 bases, with 25 bases remaining between them. CDR3 length: 18 amino acids. The DNA of the CDR3 is TGTGCCAGCAGTGAAGTTCAGAACACGGGGCTCAGTCTAGGTGGCTACACCTTC. This codes for CASSEVQNTGLSLGGYTF.

On this clone: Germline and junction disagree at one end, which may indicate a read error. The chain has TRBV6-2 or TRBV6-3 and TRBJ1-1; the match to TRBD1 covers 7 bases. This CDR3 contains 15 residues. Germline V gene data show CDR1 as MNHEY and CDR2 as SVGEGT. The CDR3, as DNA: TGTGCCAGCAGGTACTCCGGGACAGAGAACACTGAAGCTTTCTTT. Protein: CASRYSGTENTEAFF.